One sample yielded the 23 T cell receptor beta chains listed below, sequenced in a study of T cell responses to AZD1222 COVID-19 vaccine. TCRdb keeps only in-frame clones here, not all; method: immunoSEQ multiplex PCR. The table shows about 120,000 clones, with more than 85% occurring only once. The specimen was peripheral blood, collected on day 0 of AZD1222 vaccination. The receptors derive from an adult in good health.

The rearrangement links TRBV11-2 to TRBJ2-7; TRBD2 agrees at 7 bases. Trimming cost V 8 bases and J 3 bases; bases outside gene matches: 13. Germline CDR1 reads SGHAT; CDR2 reads FQNNGV. This CDR3 contains 15 residues. Written as DNA, the CDR3 is TGTGCCAGCCGATCGGACGGGGGGAATTACTACGAGCAGTACTTC. It encodes CASRSDGGNYYEQYF.

The rearrangement joins TRBV5-4 to TRBJ1-2; a possible D gene is TRBD1 (5 bases). V was trimmed by 0 bases and J by 2 bases, leaving 11 bases between them. The CDR3 length is 15 residues. Germline assignment: CDR1 SGHNT and CDR2 YYREEE (reference sequence). This CDR3 reads CASSLELDSNYGYTF. The CDR3 nucleotides are TGTGCCAGCAGCTTGGAGTTAGACAGCAACTATGGCTACACCTTC.

The V and J genes are TRBV5-1 and TRBJ2-3; D gene unclear. V lost 0 bases, J lost 3 bases, and 11 bases lay in between. The CDR3 is made up of 15 amino acids. Germline V lookup: CDR1 SGHRS, CDR2 YFSETQ. This CDR3 reads CASSLADRLTDTQYF. In DNA, the CDR3 is TGCGCCAGCAGCTTGGCCGACCGCCTTACAGATACGCAGTATTTT. The full variable domain, its missing parts supplied by reference TRBV5-1 and TRBJ2-3, is KAGVTQTPRYLIKTRGQQVTLSCSPISGHRSVSWYQQTPGQGLQFLFEYFSETQRNKGNFPGRFSGRQFSNSRSEMNVSTLELGDSALYLCASSLADRLTDTQYFGPGTRLTVL.

The chain uses TRBV7-2 and TRBJ1-1; 9 nucleotides agree with TRBD1. After removal of 8 bases from V and 5 bases from J, the junction contained 9 bases not matched to a gene. From germline, CDR1 is SGHTA and CDR2 FQGNSA. The length of the CDR3 is 14 residues. The chain's CDR3 is CASAQQGAGTEAFF. CDR3 nucleotides: TGTGCCAGCGCCCAACAGGGGGCCGGAACTGAAGCTTTCTTT.

The chain joins TRBV18 to TRBJ2-1; 15 bases are shared with TRBD2. This CDR3 has 18 residues. Germline-derived CDR1 and CDR2 are KGHSH and LQKENI. V was clipped by 6 bases and J by 6 bases; unmatched bases: 12. The CDR3: CASSLKGLAGGHSNEQFF. The CDR3 DNA follows: TGTGCCAGCTCCCTCAAGGGACTAGCGGGAGGCCATAGCAATGAGCAGTTCTTC.

V is TRBV7-3 and J is TRBJ2-1, with 7 bases aligning to TRBD2. The CDR3 has 15 amino acids. Germline-derived CDR1 and CDR2 are SGHTA and FQGTGA. Trimming cost V 2 bases and J 3 bases; bases outside gene matches: 4. This chain's CDR3 is CASSLGGSYYNEQFF. In nucleotides, the CDR3 is TGTGCCAGCAGCTTAGGCGGGAGCTACTACAATGAGCAGTTCTTC.

The chain employs TRBV7-9 and TRBJ1-2; D unresolved. The CDR3 sequence is 18 residues long. Germline values: CDR1 SEHNR, CDR2 FQNEAQ (reference sequence). V lost 5 bases and J 8 bases, leaving 30 bases between the germline ends. The DNA for the CDR3 is TGTGCCAGCAGCGGTATCGGCAGTGGGATCTCCGGACGTAGGGGCTACACCTTC. Translating gives CASSGIGSGISGRRGYTF.

The chain recombines TRBV5-1 with TRBJ1-2; 10 nucleotides agree with TRBD1. Germline trimming cut 6 bases from V and 8 bases from J; bases unmatched to any gene: 10. Looked up from germline, CDR1 is SGHRS and CDR2 is YFSETQ. The CDR3 length is 14 residues. CDR3 residues: CASTVGGTGAGYTF. CDR3 DNA sequence: TGCGCCAGCACCGTCGGGGGGACAGGGGCCGGCTACACCTTC.

The chain employs TRBV5-4 and TRBJ2-3; D is unresolved. CDR3 length equals 12 residues. From germline, CDR1 is SGHNT and CDR2 YYREEE (reference sequence). V lost 5 bases, J lost 5 bases, and 9 bases lay in between. The CDR3, as DNA: TGTGCCAGCAGGCGAGACGGAGATACGCAGTATTTT. Translating gives CASRRDGDTQYF.

V is TRBV3-1 (or the pseudogene TRBV3-2) and J is TRBJ1-2; D not certain. The CDR3 has 14 amino acids. Trimming shortened V by 0 bases and J by 2 bases, and 7 bases separated the two germline ends. Germline CDR1 reads LGHDT; CDR2 reads YNNKEL (reference sequence). CDR3 sequence: CASSQDPTNYGYTF. DNA for the CDR3: TGTGCCAGCAGCCAAGATCCTACCAACTATGGCTACACCTTC.

The rearrangement links TRBV19 to TRBJ1-5; D remains ambiguous. CDR3 length: 15 amino acids. Trimming cost V 6 bases and J 0 bases, with 12 bases left between them. Germline CDR1 and CDR2: LNHDA and SQIVND (reference sequence). The CDR3 reads CASSPGDYSNQPQHF. CDR3 DNA: TGTGCCAGTAGCCCCGGAGACTATAGCAATCAGCCCCAGCATTTT. Supplemented by reference TRBV19 and TRBJ1-5, the full variable domain reads DGGITQSPKYLFRKEGQNVTLSCEQNLNHDAMYWYRQDPGQGLRLIYYSQIVNDFQKGDIAEGYSVSREKKESFPLTVTSAQKNPTAFYLCASSPGDYSNQPQHFGDGTRLSIL.

In this sample, this clone turned up once. This chain joins TRBV25-1 and TRBJ2-1; D remains unclear. Germline CDR1 reads MGHDK; CDR2 reads SYGVNS. The CDR3 runs to 14 residues. The chain's CDR3 is CVLGQESSYNEQFF. DNA of the CDR3: TGTGTCTTAGGGCAGGAGAGCTCCTACAATGAGCAGTTCTTC.

This chain uses TRBV28 with TRBJ1-1, with D uncertain. Germline lookup yields CDR1 MDHEN and CDR2 SYDVKM. Trimming cost V 3 bases and J 0 bases, with 5 bases left between them. The CDR3 has 13 residues. In nucleotides, the CDR3 is TGTGCCAGCAGTTTGGGTATGAACACTGAAGCTTTCTTT. Protein product: CASSLGMNTEAFF.

The chain links TRBV9 to TRBJ2-1; 7 bases are shared with TRBD2. There are 14 residues in the CDR3. CDR1 SGDLS and CDR2 YYNGEE come from the germline V gene. Unmatched junction bases numbered 6, after V lost 3 bases and J lost 6 bases. As DNA, the CDR3 is TGTGCCAGCAGCGGGTTTTTAGCGGGCAATGAGCAGTTCTTC. Its protein product is CASSGFLAGNEQFF.

CDR3 sequence: CASSLPTGTNGYTF. CDR3 bases: TGTGCCAGCAGTTTGCCAACCGGGACTAATGGCTACACCTTC. The chain couples TRBV28 to TRBJ1-2; a weak D match, TRBD1 (5 bases). Trimming cost V 3 bases and J 6 bases, with 14 bases left between them. The CDR3 length is 14 residues. Germline-derived CDR1 and CDR2 are MDHEN and SYDVKM.

In DNA form, the CDR3 reads TGTGCCAGCAGCTGGGGGGCCTCTTCCTACGAGCAGTACTTC. It encodes CASSWGASSYEQYF. The gene calls are TRBV5-6 and TRBJ2-7; D is perhaps TRBD1 or TRBD2 (6 bases each). V lost 3 bases to trimming and J lost 1 base, with 11 bases between them. This CDR3 comprises 14 residues. The germline V gene has CDR1 SGHDT and CDR2 YYEEEE. Full variable domain (missing parts from reference TRBV5-6 and TRBJ2-7): DAGVTQSPTHLIKTRGQQVTLRCSPKSGHDTVSWYQQALGQGPQFIFQYYEEEERQRGNFPDRFSGHQFPNYSSELNVNALLLGDSALYLCASSWGASSYEQYFGPGTRLTVT.

The CDR3 region has the DNA TGTGCCAGTAGTACCTGGACTAGCGGGGTGGGTGAGCAGTTCTTC. It encodes CASSTWTSGVGEQFF. This chain joins TRBV19 and TRBJ2-1, with 12 bases lining up with TRBD2. V trimming: 4 bases; J trimming: 9 bases; junction bases outside the gene matches: 7. The CDR3 has 15 residues. Per germline, CDR1 LNHDA and CDR2 SQIVND (reference sequence). Looking up the rest from reference TRBV19 and TRBJ2-1 gives the full variable domain: DGGITQSPKYLFRKEGQNVTLSCEQNLNHDAMYWYRQDPGQGLRLIYYSQIVNDFQKGDIAEGYSVSREKKESFPLTVTSAQKNPTAFYLCASSTWTSGVGEQFFGPGTRLTVL.

The chain is built from TRBV3-1 (or the pseudogene TRBV3-2) and TRBJ2-2; maybe TRBD1 (5 bases). The CDR3 is 14 residues long. Germline CDR1 LGHDT, CDR2 YNNKEL (reference sequence). The germline V and J ends were trimmed by 8 bases and 5 bases, with 15 bases remaining between them. In DNA form, the CDR3 reads TGTGCCAGCGGTCGCCAGGGTGAGACCGGGGAGCTGTTTTTT. This translates into CASGRQGETGELFF.

The V and J genes are TRBV27 and TRBJ2-7; 9 bases align to TRBD2. There are 15 residues in the CDR3. Germline loops: CDR1 MNHEY, CDR2 SMNVEV (reference sequence). Trimming cost V 4 bases and J 4 bases; bases outside gene matches: 8. The CDR3 sequence: CASSWASGTYYEQYF. CDR3 DNA sequence: TGTGCCAGCAGTTGGGCTAGCGGGACATATTACGAGCAGTACTTC.

The rearrangement joins TRBV28 to TRBJ2-1; TRBD2 might be the D (7 bases). V was trimmed by 10 bases and J by 5 bases, leaving 12 bases between them. This CDR3 is 12 amino acids long. CDR1 is MDHEN, CDR2 SYDVKM, per germline. In DNA form, the CDR3 reads TGTGCCAAGGGGAGGGGGGACAATGAGCAGTTCTTC. It codes for CAKGRGDNEQFF.

The chain couples TRBV11-2 to TRBJ2-3, with D unresolved. In germline, CDR1 is SGHAT, CDR2 FQNNGV. Trimming shortened V by 5 bases and J by 12 bases, and 15 bases separated the two germline ends. The CDR3 runs to 12 residues. The CDR3 protein is CASSPGLSAQYF. DNA of the CDR3: TGTGCCAGCAGCCCCGGTTTATCGGCACAGTATTTT.

The CDR3, as DNA: TGTGCCAGCAGATTGACAGGGACCTACGAGCAGTACTTC. Its protein product is CASRLTGTYEQYF. The J gene is TRBJ2-7, the V gene TRBV2; 7 nucleotides agree with TRBD1. Losses at the gene ends were 6 bases for V and 2 bases for J; bases not matched to a gene: 4. The CDR3 covers 13 residues. Germline V lookup: CDR1 SNHLY, CDR2 FYNNEI. The whole variable domain, filled in from reference TRBV2 and TRBJ2-7, reads EPEVTQTPSHQVTQMGQEVILRCVPISNHLYFYWYRQILGQKVEFLVSFYNNEISEKSEIFDDQFSVERPDGSNFTLKIRSTKLEDSAMYFCASRLTGTYEQYFGPGTRLTVT.

V gene TRBV19 combines with J gene TRBJ2-5, with 7 bases matching TRBD1. This CDR3 has 15 residues. After removal of 6 bases from V and 0 bases from J, the junction contained 7 bases not matched to a gene. CDR1 is LNHDA and CDR2 is SQIVND in the germline V gene (reference sequence). This CDR3 is CASRPDRAHQETQYF. Here the CDR3 DNA reads TGTGCCAGTAGACCCGACAGGGCACACCAAGAGACCCAGTACTTC.